Listed below are T cell receptor beta chains from one sample, sequenced in a study of PD-L1 blockade in urothelial cancer. Libraries were prepared by immunoSEQ multiplex PCR; TCRdb keeps only in-frame clonotypes and omits some of them. The table lists 65,000 to 80,000 clones, around 84% of them singletons. The sample in question was PBMCs, obtained around atezolizumab (anti-PD-L1) treatment. Source of these receptors: a man aged 70-80 years with urothelial cancer. Both conserved end residues are trimmed from each CDR3. D genes are given only for firm matches.

j_call d_call v_call cdr3_aa
TRBJ2-3 TRBD2 TRBV19 ASSIYVAGGNTDTQY
TRBJ2-5 NA TRBV5-1 ASSLDRTEETQY
TRBJ2-1 NA TRBV5-3 AREVGSTPPDEQF
TRBJ2-6 NA TRBV7-3 ASSLRRDPGANVLT
TRBJ2-7 TRBD1 TRBV7-3 ASSLSLQGPYEQY
TRBJ2-7 TRBD1 TRBV27 ASSKDRGPEQY
TRBJ2-1 NA TRBV5-5 ASSLGLGMNEQF
TRBJ1-3 NA TRBV25-1 ASSDSTVSERRNTIY
TRBJ2-5 NA TRBV9 ASSRLGLQETQY
TRBJ1-5 TRBD1 TRBV6-1 ASSEILTGGRNQPQH
TRBJ2-3 NA TRBV5-1 ASSPGTWRRDTQY
TRBJ2-1 TRBD1 TRBV11-2 ASSKTGQGVYEQF
TRBJ2-5 TRBD1 TRBV28 ASSLPRTGEY
TRBJ1-5 TRBD1 TRBV5-1 ASSRTTGMGAQH
TRBJ1-2 TRBD1 TRBV9 ASSVAQGAGYT
TRBJ2-7 NA TRBV21-1 ASSNLNPYEQY
TRBJ2-5 NA TRBV19 ASSIEGSGEQETQY
TRBJ2-1 NA TRBV10-2 ASAVSLLGEQF
TRBJ1-1 NA TRBV7-9 ASSFGGAAF
TRBJ2-2 TRBD2 TRBV27 ASSLPRGRRTSGDTGELF
TRBJ2-7 TRBD1 TRBV28 ASGTGAREQY
TRBJ2-5 NA TRBV9 ASSPLGGETQY
TRBJ2-7 TRBD2 TRBV7-2 ASSFPTSGPGEQY
TRBJ1-1 NA TRBV10-3 AISEDRNTEAF
TRBJ1-3 NA TRBV6-6 ASSSRSSGNTIY
TRBJ2-2 NA TRBV9 ASSVSGSTGELF
TRBJ2-7 NA TRBV2 ASSRGGSYEQY
TRBJ2-7 NA TRBV28 ASSSTGIYEQY
TRBJ2-5 TRBD2 TRBV4-2 ASSQGTSGRAGETQY
TRBJ2-3 NA TRBV5-1 ASSFRGPTDTQY
TRBJ1-2 NA TRBV28 ASSPWGGGYGYT
TRBJ1-2 TRBD1 TRBV5-1 ASSWDGTGSNGYT
TRBJ1-1 NA TRBV2 ASTKDGVGEAF
TRBJ2-2 NA TRBV7-3 ASSLIMSGELF
TRBJ2-1 TRBD2 TRBV19 ASRAAGGGNEQF
TRBJ1-1 NA TRBV30 AWSGGPTGQNTEAF
TRBJ1-2 NA TRBV28 ASSPVPSPYGYT
TRBJ1-3 TRBD1 TRBV5-6 ASSGGQGGSGNTIY
TRBJ2-3 TRBD2 TRBV9 ASSAGLAGGAQPDTQY
TRBJ1-2 NA TRBV7-8 ASSLVTGPPFYGYT
TRBJ2-7 TRBD2 TRBV27 ASSPRTSGRDFYEQY
TRBJ2-1 TRBD2 TRBV6-1 ASSESGRAANEQF
TRBJ2-3 NA TRBV7-9 ASSSARGTDTQY
TRBJ2-7 TRBD2 TRBV5-1 ASSGSGTSGKYEQY
TRBJ2-1 NA TRBV28 ASTPSGEGRYNEQF
TRBJ2-3 NA TRBV28 ASSPLEFSTDTQY
TRBJ2-5 NA TRBV18 ASSPLGAAVLQETQY
TRBJ2-2 TRBD2 TRBV7-6 ASSSLRLAGGEELF
TRBJ2-3 NA TRBV9 ASSVAQDTQY
TRBJ2-7 NA TRBV7-9 ASSPGVLEQY
TRBJ2-5 TRBD2 TRBV5-1 ASSWGLAGLQETQY
TRBJ2-2 NA TRBV4-1 ASSQMAAGELF
TRBJ2-7 NA TRBV9 ASSVSPSRGATYEQY
TRBJ2-1 NA TRBV11-2 ASSLEQFNEQF
TRBJ2-1 TRBD1 TRBV2 ASSYRDRPNNEQF
TRBJ1-2 TRBD1 TRBV28 ASSAQGVRYGYT
TRBJ2-2 NA TRBV6-6 ASVNGIQATGELF